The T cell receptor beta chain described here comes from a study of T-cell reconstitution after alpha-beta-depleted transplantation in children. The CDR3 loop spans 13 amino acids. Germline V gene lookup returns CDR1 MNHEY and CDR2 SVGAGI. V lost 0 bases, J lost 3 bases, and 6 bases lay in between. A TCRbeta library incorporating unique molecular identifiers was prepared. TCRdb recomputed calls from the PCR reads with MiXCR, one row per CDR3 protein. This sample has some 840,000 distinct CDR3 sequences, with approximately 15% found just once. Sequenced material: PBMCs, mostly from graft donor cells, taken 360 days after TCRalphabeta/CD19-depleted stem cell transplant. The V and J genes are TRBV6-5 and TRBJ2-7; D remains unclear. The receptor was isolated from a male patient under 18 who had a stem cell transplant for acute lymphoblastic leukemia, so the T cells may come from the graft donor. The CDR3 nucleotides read TGTGCCAGCAGTTACTCCGTTTTCTACGAGCAGTACTTC. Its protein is CASSYSVFYEQYF.